The 7 T cell receptor beta chains listed next were all sequenced from one sample in a study of shared clonotypes between healthy human individuals. Terminally differentiated effector memory CD45RA+ cells were left out of the naive CD8 fraction, which was CD45RO-negative and positively selected for CCR7. Produced via immunoSEQ multiplex PCR; TCRdb's table is partial and in-frame only. Of approximately 2,200,000 clones in the sample, 93% were seen once. The sample taken for sequencing was naive CD8+ T cells from PBMCs. These receptors were obtained from a man in his late teens or twenties in good health. Some clones in this sample may be carry-over from other donors' samples.

The sample holds one count of this clone. The rearrangement uses TRBV5-1 and TRBJ2-7; 7 bases agree with TRBD2. Germline CDR1 SGHRS, CDR2 YFSETQ. This CDR3 has 15 residues. Trimming at V came to 6 bases and at J to 7 bases, leaving 16 bases not matched to a gene. The DNA for the CDR3 is TGCGCCAGCACCCCTCTGAGCGGGGTGTTGGAAGAGCAGTACTTC. Residues: CASTPLSGVLEEQYF.

This sequence joins TRBV5-8 and TRBJ2-7; D remains ambiguous. This CDR3 comprises 14 residues. Germline V gives CDR1 SGHTS, CDR2 YDEGEE. The germline V and J ends were trimmed by 0 bases and 2 bases, with 9 bases remaining between them. The CDR3 DNA reads TGTGCCAGCAGCTTGGTCCCAGCTGCCTACGAGCAGTACTTC. Translating gives CASSLVPAAYEQYF.

The chain couples TRBV27 to TRBJ2-1; a possible D gene is TRBD2 (6 bases). The CDR3 is made up of 16 amino acids. Germline V gives CDR1 MNHEY, CDR2 SMNVEV (reference sequence). V lost 0 bases to trimming and J lost 6 bases, with 15 bases between them. In nucleotides, the CDR3 is TGTGCCAGCAGTTTATCTACGGGGGTGGTTTTCAATGAGCAGTTCTTC. Translating gives CASSLSTGVVFNEQFF.

This chain links TRBV2 with TRBJ1-3; 7 nucleotides line up with TRBD1. V lost 8 bases and J lost 7; bases outside the gene matches: 5. Per germline, CDR1 SNHLY and CDR2 FYNNEI. The CDR3 consists of 12 residues. The CDR3 spells CASQDRWNTIYF. The CDR3 DNA sequence: TGTGCCAGCCAGGACAGGTGGAACACCATATATTTT.

Details on this clone: Other DNA sequences in the same sample also yield this CDR3. J is TRBJ1-2 and V is TRBV27, with D possibly TRBD1 on 6 matching bases. From germline, CDR1 is MNHEY and CDR2 SMNVEV (reference sequence). CDR3 length: 13 residues. The ends were cut back, 3 bases at V and 2 bases at J, with 7 bases in the middle. The DNA of the CDR3 is TGTGCCAGCAGTTTGACAGGAAACTATGGCTACACCTTC. Encoded protein: CASSLTGNYGYTF.

The V call is TRBV2, the J call TRBJ2-7; D might be TRBD2 (6 bases). The V and J ends lost 2 bases and 11 bases respectively, with 10 bases between them. The CDR3 is 11 residues long. Looked up from germline, CDR1 is SNHLY and CDR2 is FYNNEI. CDR3: CASSERRGKYF. Written as DNA, the CDR3 is TGTGCCAGCAGTGAAAGGAGGGGAAAGTACTTC.

The chain carries TRBV27 and TRBJ2-5; the D is unclear. V was trimmed by 5 bases and J by 3 bases, leaving 19 bases between them. The CDR3 has 16 amino acids. Germline CDR1 is MNHEY and CDR2 is SMNVEV (reference sequence). The CDR3 reads CASSHHLRGLEETQYF. The DNA for the CDR3 is TGTGCCAGCAGTCACCACCTCCGTGGGCTGGAAGAGACCCAGTACTTC.